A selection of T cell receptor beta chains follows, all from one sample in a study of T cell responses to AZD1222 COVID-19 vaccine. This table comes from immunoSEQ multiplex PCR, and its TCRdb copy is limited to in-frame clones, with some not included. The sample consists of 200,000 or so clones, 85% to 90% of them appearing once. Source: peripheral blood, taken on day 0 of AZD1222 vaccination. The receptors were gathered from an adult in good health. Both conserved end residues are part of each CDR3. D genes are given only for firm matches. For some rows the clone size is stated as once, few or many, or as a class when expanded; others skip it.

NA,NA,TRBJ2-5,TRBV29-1,TGCAGCGTTGACGTGACCCAGTACTTC,CSVDVTQYF
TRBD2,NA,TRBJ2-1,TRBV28,TGTGCCAGCAGCACAGGGACTAGCGGGAGTATTGAGCAGTTCTTC,CASSTGTSGSIEQFF
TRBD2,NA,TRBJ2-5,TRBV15,TGTGCCACCAGCAGGGTAACCGGGACTAATCAAGAGACCCAGTACTTC,CATSRVTGTNQETQYF
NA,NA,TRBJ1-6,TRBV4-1,TGCGCCAGCAGCCTTTCGATGCAGGTCCAAAATTCACCCCTCCACTTT,CASSLSMQVQNSPLHF
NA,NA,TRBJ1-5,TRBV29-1,TGCAGCGTTGGGACTGTAAGCAATCAGCCCCAGCATTTT,CSVGTVSNQPQHF
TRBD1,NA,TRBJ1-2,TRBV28,TGTGCCGCGGACAGGGCGTTAATGAGTGGCTACACCTTC,CAADRALMSGYTF
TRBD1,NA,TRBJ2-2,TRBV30,TGTGCCTGGAGGCGACAGGGGTGGACCGGGGAGCTGTTTTTT,CAWRRQGWTGELFF
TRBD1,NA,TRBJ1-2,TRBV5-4,TGTGCCAGCAGCCCTCCTGGGGACAGGACCTATGGCTACACCTTC,CASSPPGDRTYGYTF
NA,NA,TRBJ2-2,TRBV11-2,TGTGCCAGCAGCTCCGCGAACACCGGGGAGCTGTTTTTT,CASSSANTGELFF
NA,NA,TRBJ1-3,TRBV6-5,TGTGCCAGCAGTTACTCGAGGGGCCGGGGCCTATATTTT,CASSYSRGRGLYF
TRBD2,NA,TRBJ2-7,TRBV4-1,TGCGCCAGCAGCCAAGGGAGCGGGAGGTCGCACAACGAGCAGTACTTC,CASSQGSGRSHNEQYF
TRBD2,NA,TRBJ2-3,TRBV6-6,TGTGCCAGCAGTTACCAGAGCGGGGGGGCGGGGGATACGCAGTATTTT,CASSYQSGGAGDTQYF
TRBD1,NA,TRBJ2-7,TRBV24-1,TGTGCCACCAGTGATTTGGCGGCAGGGGGCAAATACGAGCAGTACTTC,CATSDLAAGGKYEQYF
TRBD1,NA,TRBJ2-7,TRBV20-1,TGCAGTGCTAGTAGGGACAGGGTTAACGAGCAGTACTTC,CSASRDRVNEQYF
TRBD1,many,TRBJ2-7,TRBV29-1,TGCAGCGTTGAAGACGCGGCACAGGGGTTCCACGAGCAGTACTTC,CSVEDAAQGFHEQYF
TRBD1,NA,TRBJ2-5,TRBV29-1,TGCAGCGTTCGGGGACAGGGAATTGGGGAGACCCAGTACTTC,CSVRGQGIGETQYF
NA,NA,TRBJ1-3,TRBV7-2,TGTGCCAGCAGCCATAGGCTCCAGGGGATCTCTGGAAACACCATATATTTT,CASSHRLQGISGNTIYF
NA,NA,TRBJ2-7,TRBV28,TGTGCCAGCAGTTTAGAAATTAACTACGAGCAGTACTTC,CASSLEINYEQYF
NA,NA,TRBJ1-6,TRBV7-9,TGTGCCAGCAGCTTCTCCAAGAGCTCCTATAATTCACCCCTCCACTTT,CASSFSKSSYNSPLHF
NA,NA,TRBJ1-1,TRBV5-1,TGCGCCAGCAGCTTGATAGGGACCGCCGGGTCACTGAACACTGAAGCTTTCTTT,CASSLIGTAGSLNTEAFF
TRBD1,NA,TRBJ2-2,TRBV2,TGTGCCAGCAGGGGACAGGGGACAACCGGGGAGCTGTTTTTT,CASRGQGTTGELFF
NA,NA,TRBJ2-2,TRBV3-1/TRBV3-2,TGTGCCAGCAGCCAACTAGGGGGTACCGGGGAGCTGTTTTTT,CASSQLGGTGELFF
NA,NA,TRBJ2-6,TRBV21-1,TGTGCCAGCAGCAAAGATAAGGGTGGGGCCAACGTCCTGACTTTC,CASSKDKGGANVLTF
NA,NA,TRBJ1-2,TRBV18,TGTGCCAGCTCACCACAGGGGACTAGTGATGGCTACACCTTC,CASSPQGTSDGYTF
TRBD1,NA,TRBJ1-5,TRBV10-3,TGTGCCATCAGTGAGTCTAGGCAGGGGGGTCAGCCCCAGCATTTT,CAISESRQGGQPQHF
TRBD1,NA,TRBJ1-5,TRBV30,TGTGCCTGGAGTGTCAGCCAGGGACAGCGCAATCAGCCCCAGCATTTT,CAWSVSQGQRNQPQHF
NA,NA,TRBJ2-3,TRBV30,TGTGCCTGGGGGACGGGCCGATCCACAGATACGCAGTATTTT,CAWGTGRSTDTQYF
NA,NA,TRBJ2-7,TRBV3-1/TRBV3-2,TGTGCCAGCAGCCAAGATCTGCGGGCGTCCTACGAGCAGTACTTC,CASSQDLRASYEQYF
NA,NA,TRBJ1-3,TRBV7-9,TGTGCCAGCAGCTTAGCCCCAGGGACTGGAAACACCATATATTTT,CASSLAPGTGNTIYF
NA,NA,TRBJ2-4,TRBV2,TGTGCCAGCAGTGTACTCGTTGGGGCCAAAAACATTCAGTACTTC,CASSVLVGAKNIQYF
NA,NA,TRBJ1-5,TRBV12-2,TGTGCAAGTCGCCAATCTGGACGGCCTAGCAATCAGCCCCAGCATTTT,CASRQSGRPSNQPQHF
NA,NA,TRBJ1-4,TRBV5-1,TGCGCCAGCAGCTTGGGCGTAGCAACTAATGAAAAACTGTTTTTT,CASSLGVATNEKLFF